Below are 27 T cell receptor beta chains sequenced from a single sample in a study of blood T cell repertoires in COVID-19. Data came from immunoSEQ multiplex PCR; TCRdb stores just in-frame clones and leaves some out. The profile shows some 97,000 clones, approximately 90% of them singletons. The sample comprised peripheral blood. Every receptor here comes from a man between 60 and 70 years old with acute or convalescent COVID-19.

CDR3 bases: TGCGCCAGCAGCCGGTCGATCCCCGGCGGGGATGAAAAACTGTTTTTT. Its translation is CASSRSIPGGDEKLFF. This chain links TRBV5-1 with TRBJ1-4; D unresolved. This CDR3 contains 16 residues. V dropped 4 bases and J dropped 6 bases, with 19 bases sitting between them. Germline V CDR1 and CDR2: SGHRS, YFSETQ.

The rearrangement joins TRBV19 to TRBJ1-5; 8 nucleotides line up with TRBD1. Germline lookup yields CDR1 LNHDA and CDR2 SQIVND (reference sequence). The V and J ends lost 6 bases and 3 bases, in that order; junction bases with no gene match: 10. This CDR3 region has 16 residues. DNA for the CDR3: TGTGCCAGTAGGGCCAGGGACAGGATCTACAATCAGCCCCAGCATTTT. Protein sequence: CASRARDRIYNQPQHF.

V is TRBV7-8 and J is TRBJ2-2; 7 bases fit TRBD1. CDR3 length equals 16 residues. Germline lookup yields CDR1 SGHVS and CDR2 FQNEAQ. Trimming removed 5 bases from V and 6 bases from J; junction bases left unmatched: 12. The CDR3 is CASSAQGQASPGELFF. Here the CDR3 DNA reads TGTGCCAGCAGCGCCCAAGGACAGGCCTCGCCCGGGGAGCTGTTTTTT.

The V call is TRBV5-6, the J call TRBJ1-2; a possible D gene is TRBD1 (5 bases). CDR1 is SGHDT, CDR2 YYEEEE, per germline. Trimming took 1 base from V and 7 from J, leaving 17 bases between them. The CDR3 is made up of 15 amino acids. CDR3 in amino acids: CASSLRTWDYSGYTF. CDR3 coding DNA: TGTGCCAGCAGCTTGCGGACCTGGGACTATAGTGGCTACACCTTC.

The V call is TRBV27, the J call TRBJ1-4, with TRBD1 as a possible D gene (6 bases). Trimming cost V 6 bases and J 5 bases, with 16 bases left between them. This CDR3 comprises 15 residues. Per the germline V gene, CDR1 is MNHEY and CDR2 is SMNVEV (reference sequence). The CDR3 here is CASRPSGVTNEKLFF. The CDR3 coding sequence is TGTGCCAGCAGACCCTCAGGGGTCACGAATGAAAAACTGTTTTTT.

The gene calls are TRBV19 and TRBJ1-4; possibly TRBD1 for D (6 bases). Germline-derived CDR1 and CDR2 are LNHDA and SQIVND (reference sequence). The CDR3 is 15 residues long. Trimming removed 5 bases from V and 3 bases from J, with 13 bases in between. The CDR3 loop is CASSHWTVSNEKLFF. The CDR3 region has the DNA TGTGCCAGTAGTCATTGGACAGTGTCTAATGAAAAACTGTTTTTT. The variable domain in full, with the rest retrieved from reference TRBV19 and TRBJ1-4, is DGGITQSPKYLFRKEGQNVTLSCEQNLNHDAMYWYRQDPGQGLRLIYYSQIVNDFQKGDIAEGYSVSREKKESFPLTVTSAQKNPTAFYLCASSHWTVSNEKLFFGSGTQLSVL.

This chain joins TRBV11-2 and TRBJ1-6; D might be TRBD1 (5 bases). The CDR3 extends over 16 amino acids. V was cut by 0 bases and J by 9 bases, with 15 bases left in between. Germline V gives CDR1 SGHAT, CDR2 FQNNGV. CDR3 DNA sequence: TGTGCCAGCAGCTTAGACAGGGCCTACCGTCCTTCACCCCTCCACTTT. Translating it yields CASSLDRAYRPSPLHF. Filled out from reference TRBV11-2 and TRBJ1-6, the complete variable domain reads EAGVAQSPRYKIIEKRQSVAFWCNPISGHATLYWYQQILGQGPKLLIQFQNNGVVDDSQLPKDRFSAERLKGVDSTLKIQPAKLEDSAVYLCASSLDRAYRPSPLHFGNGTRLTVT.

The CDR3 here is CASSQVRYTEAFF. The CDR3 nucleotides read TGTGCCAGCAGCCAAGTCAGGTACACTGAAGCTTTCTTT. The chain carries TRBV3-1 (or the pseudogene TRBV3-2) and TRBJ1-1, with D unclear. The CDR3 is made up of 13 amino acids. CDR1 LGHDT and CDR2 YNNKEL come from the germline V gene (reference sequence). The germline V and J ends were trimmed by 1 base and 3 bases, with 6 bases remaining between them.

This sequence joins TRBV4-1 and TRBJ2-6; weak D call: TRBD1 (6 bases). Germline values: CDR1 MGHRA, CDR2 YSYEKL. The CDR3 consists of 17 residues. Deletions cut 4 bases from V and 0 bases from J, with 13 bases between. The CDR3 sequence: CASSLPGASSGANVLTF. The CDR3 nucleotides read TGCGCCAGCAGCCTCCCAGGGGCGAGCTCTGGGGCCAACGTCCTGACTTTC.

The chain couples TRBV30 to TRBJ2-3; TRBD1 might be the D (6 bases). Germline CDR1 is GTSNPN and CDR2 is SVGIG (reference sequence). This CDR3 region has 13 residues. The V end lost 0 bases, the J end lost 3 bases, and 7 bases lay between the germline ends. This CDR3 reads CAWSVQGTDTQYF. The CDR3 DNA reads as TGTGCCTGGAGTGTACAGGGTACAGATACGCAGTATTTT.

A single count supports this clone. DNA for the CDR3: TGTGCCAGCAGCTTAGTCCCGGCTAGCGGGGCCGATGAGCAGTTCTTC. Protein sequence: CASSLVPASGADEQFF. The chain uses TRBV7-2 and TRBJ2-1; 9 nucleotides match TRBD2. Looked up from germline, CDR1 is SGHTA and CDR2 is FQGNSA. Germline trimming cut 1 base from V and 8 bases from J; bases unmatched to any gene: 9. The CDR3 length is 16 residues.

V is TRBV18 and J is TRBJ2-4, with a possible D match to TRBD2 (5 bases). Looked up from germline, CDR1 is KGHSH and CDR2 is LQKENI. With 3 bases removed from V and 9 bases from J, the gap between germline ends came to 15 bases. This CDR3 is 14 amino acids long. The chain's CDR3 is CASSPEGMPAIQYF. The CDR3 DNA follows: TGTGCCAGCTCACCCGAGGGCATGCCGGCCATTCAGTACTTC.

The V and J genes are TRBV2 and TRBJ1-1, with D unclear. V lost 6 bases, J lost 7 bases, and 15 bases lay in between. The CDR3 runs 13 residues. The germline V gene has CDR1 SNHLY and CDR2 FYNNEI. CDR3 nucleotide sequence: TGTGCCAGCAGCCCCGGAGTGGAAAGTGAAGCTTTCTTT. Protein product: CASSPGVESEAFF.

The genes are TRBV30 and TRBJ1-2, with 8 bases aligning to TRBD1. Per the germline V gene, CDR1 is GTSNPN and CDR2 is SVGIG (reference sequence). This CDR3 has 14 amino acids. V shed 4 bases and J 9 bases; nucleotides not matched to a gene: 13. CDR3 bases: TGTGCCTGGATCCCACGAGGGCAGGGGGCTCGCTACACCTTC. As protein: CAWIPRGQGARYTF.

The chain combines TRBV6-5 with TRBJ2-7; 7 bases match TRBD1. The V gene's germline CDR1 is MNHEY and CDR2 SVGAGI. The CDR3 spans 13 residues. The ends lost 6 bases at V and 5 bases at J; junction bases unmatched: 7. The CDR3 loop is CASSLQGRNEQYF. The DNA for the CDR3 is TGTGCCAGCAGCTTACAGGGGCGGAACGAGCAGTACTTC.

The chain joins TRBV6-5 to TRBJ2-1; 9 nucleotides agree with TRBD1. The CDR3 spans 14 residues. CDR1 MNHEY and CDR2 SVGAGI come from the germline V gene. With V trimmed by 5 bases and J by 6 bases, 5 bases remained unmatched. The chain's CDR3 is CASSPPGQGNEQFF. CDR3 coding DNA: TGTGCCAGCAGTCCCCCGGGACAGGGCAATGAGCAGTTCTTC.

The chain couples TRBV5-4 to TRBJ1-6; 7 nucleotides line up with TRBD1. V lost 3 bases to trimming and J lost 5 bases; unmatched junction nucleotides: 5. CDR1 is SGHNT and CDR2 is YYREEE in the germline V gene (reference sequence). The CDR3 length is 15 residues. CDR3 nucleotide sequence: TGTGCCAGCAGCTCCCGGACAGGTGATAATTCACCCCTCCACTTT. Encoded protein: CASSSRTGDNSPLHF.

The rearrangement joins TRBV5-8 to TRBJ2-5; possible D gene TRBD1, 5 bases. This CDR3 spans 13 amino acids. The germline V and J ends were trimmed by 1 base and 1 base, with 5 bases remaining between them. CDR1 is SGHTS, CDR2 YDEGEE, per germline. The DNA for the CDR3 is TGTGCCAGCAGCTTGAGGGGCCAAGAGACCCAGTACTTC. This codes for CASSLRGQETQYF.

The chain links TRBV7-9 to TRBJ1-4, with 10 bases that match TRBD1. The V gene's germline CDR1 is SEHNR and CDR2 FQNEAQ (reference sequence). CDR3 length equals 15 residues. V trimming: 5 bases; J trimming: 7 bases; junction bases outside the gene matches: 7. In DNA form, the CDR3 reads TGTGCCAGCAGCAACCCGACAGGGGGCTTTGAAAAACTGTTTTTT. It translates to CASSNPTGGFEKLFF.

This chain joins TRBV6-5 and TRBJ1-5; D is unresolved. Deletions cut 6 bases from V and 1 base from J, with 10 bases between. Per the germline V gene, CDR1 is MNHEY and CDR2 is SVGAGI. The CDR3 length is 14 residues. The DNA for the CDR3 is TGTGCCAGCAGGAGGTCTGACAGCAATCAGCCCCAGCATTTT. As protein: CASRRSDSNQPQHF.

A few counts support this clone. The rearrangement links TRBV5-6 to TRBJ1-5, with D unresolved. The V gene lost 3 bases and the J gene lost 0 bases, with 7 bases spanning the gap. The germline gives CDR1 SGHDT, CDR2 YYEEEE. The length of the CDR3 is 14 residues. The CDR3 loop reads CASSSPGSNQPQHF. In DNA form, the CDR3 reads TGTGCCAGCAGCTCGCCGGGTAGCAATCAGCCCCAGCATTTT.

V gene TRBV24-1 combines with J gene TRBJ1-6; 7 bases map to TRBD1. Per germline, CDR1 KGHDR and CDR2 SFDVKD. V gave up 3 bases and J gave up 0 bases; unmatched junction bases: 16. The CDR3 extends over 21 amino acids. CDR3 sequence: CATSDGAGTAKPCSYNSPLHF. CDR3 coding DNA: TGTGCCACCAGTGATGGAGCCGGGACAGCGAAACCTTGCTCCTATAATTCACCCCTCCACTTT.

J is TRBJ1-1 and V is TRBV6-5; 7 bases map to TRBD1. J lost 4 bases, V lost 6 bases, and 11 bases had no gene match. Germline assignment: CDR1 MNHEY and CDR2 SVGAGI. The CDR3 is 15 amino acids. The CDR3 DNA sequence: TGTGCCAGCAGGGGAAACAGGGGCGCGGGCACTGAAGCTTTCTTT. This encodes CASRGNRGAGTEAFF.

The J gene is TRBJ2-7, the V gene TRBV7-2, with D possibly matching TRBD2 (7 bases). From germline, CDR1 is SGHTA and CDR2 FQGNSA. V was pared by 3 bases and J by 5 bases, with 11 bases between. The CDR3 has 13 residues. The CDR3 loop is CASSFWGGHEQYV. The CDR3 DNA sequence: TGTGCCAGCAGCTTCTGGGGGGGGCACGAGCAGTACGTC.

This chain links TRBV5-1 with TRBJ2-3; 8 nucleotides agree with TRBD1. Germline lookup yields CDR1 SGHRS and CDR2 YFSETQ. J gave up 4 bases and V 0 bases, and 7 bases lay outside the gene matches. The CDR3 loop spans 16 amino acids. DNA for the CDR3: TGCGCCAGCAGCTTGGTCGGGCAGGGGGCCGCAGATACGCAGTATTTT. Amino acids: CASSLVGQGAADTQYF.

The genes are TRBV28 and TRBJ1-1; possible D gene TRBD1, 5 bases. Germline-derived CDR1 and CDR2 are MDHEN and SYDVKM. The CDR3 consists of 16 residues. V gave up 7 bases and J gave up 5 bases, with 23 bases separating them. In nucleotides, the CDR3 is TGTGCCAGCACCCTTGGAGGGGAGGGTCGAGGGACTGAAGCTTTCTTT. It translates to CASTLGGEGRGTEAFF.

This clone was seen a few times. This chain links TRBV10-1 with TRBJ2-1; 13 nucleotides line up with TRBD2. The CDR3 loop spans 15 amino acids. The junction had 5 bases not matched to a gene; V was cut back by 4 bases and J by 8 bases. Per the germline V gene, CDR1 is WNHNN and CDR2 is SYGVQD (reference sequence). The CDR3 sequence is CASSVLAGGQDEQFF. CDR3 DNA sequence: TGCGCCAGCAGTGTACTAGCGGGGGGGCAAGATGAGCAGTTCTTC.